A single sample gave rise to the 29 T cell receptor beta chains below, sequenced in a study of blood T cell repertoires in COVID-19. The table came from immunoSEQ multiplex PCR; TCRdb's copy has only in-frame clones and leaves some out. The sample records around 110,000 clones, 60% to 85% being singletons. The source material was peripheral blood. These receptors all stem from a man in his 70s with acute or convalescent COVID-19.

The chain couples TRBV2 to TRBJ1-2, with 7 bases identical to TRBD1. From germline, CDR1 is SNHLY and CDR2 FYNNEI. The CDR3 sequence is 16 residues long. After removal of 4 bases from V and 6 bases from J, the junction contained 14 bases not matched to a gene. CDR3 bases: TGTGCCAGCAGTGCACCGGAGACAGGGCAGAGGAATGGCTACACCTTC. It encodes CASSAPETGQRNGYTF.

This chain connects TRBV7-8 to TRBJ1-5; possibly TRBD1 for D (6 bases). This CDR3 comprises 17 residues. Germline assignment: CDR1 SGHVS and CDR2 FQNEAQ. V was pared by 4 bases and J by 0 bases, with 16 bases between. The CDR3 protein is CASSSYVAGDSNQPQHF. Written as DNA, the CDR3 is TGTGCCAGCAGCTCTTATGTAGCAGGGGATAGCAATCAGCCCCAGCATTTT.

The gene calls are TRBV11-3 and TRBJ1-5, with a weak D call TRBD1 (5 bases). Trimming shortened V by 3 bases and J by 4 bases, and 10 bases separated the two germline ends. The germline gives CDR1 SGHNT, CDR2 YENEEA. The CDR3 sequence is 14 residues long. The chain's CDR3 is CASSFRRGNQPQHF. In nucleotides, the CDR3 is TGTGCCAGCAGCTTCCGTAGGGGAAATCAGCCCCAGCATTTT. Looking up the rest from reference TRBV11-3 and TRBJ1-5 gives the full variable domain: EAGVVQSPRYKIIEKKQPVAFWCNPISGHNTLYWYLQNLGQGPELLIRYENEEAVDDSQLPKDRFSAERLKGVDSTLKIQPAELGDSAVYLCASSFRRGNQPQHFGDGTRLSIL.

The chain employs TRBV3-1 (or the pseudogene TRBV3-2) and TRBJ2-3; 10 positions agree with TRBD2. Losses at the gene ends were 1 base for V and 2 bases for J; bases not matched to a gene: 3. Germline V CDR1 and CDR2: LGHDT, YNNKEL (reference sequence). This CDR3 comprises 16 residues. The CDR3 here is CASSQGTSGYTDTQYF. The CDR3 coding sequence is TGTGCCAGCAGCCAAGGGACTAGCGGATACACAGATACGCAGTATTTT.

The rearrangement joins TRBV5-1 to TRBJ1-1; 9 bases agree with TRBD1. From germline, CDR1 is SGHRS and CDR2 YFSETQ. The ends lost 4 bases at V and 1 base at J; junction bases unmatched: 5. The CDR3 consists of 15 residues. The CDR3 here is CASSLPGQGNTEAFF. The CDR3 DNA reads TGCGCCAGCAGCCTCCCGGGACAGGGGAACACTGAAGCTTTCTTT. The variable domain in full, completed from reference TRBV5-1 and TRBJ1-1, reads KAGVTQTPRYLIKTRGQQVTLSCSPISGHRSVSWYQQTPGQGLQFLFEYFSETQRNKGNFPGRFSGRQFSNSRSEMNVSTLELGDSALYLCASSLPGQGNTEAFFGQGTRLTVV.

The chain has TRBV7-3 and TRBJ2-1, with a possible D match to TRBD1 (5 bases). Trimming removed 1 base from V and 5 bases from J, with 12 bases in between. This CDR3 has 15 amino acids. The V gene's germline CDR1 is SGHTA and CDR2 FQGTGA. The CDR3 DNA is TGTGCCAGCAGCTTAAGCGACAGCCGGAACAATGAGCAGTTCTTC. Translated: CASSLSDSRNNEQFF.

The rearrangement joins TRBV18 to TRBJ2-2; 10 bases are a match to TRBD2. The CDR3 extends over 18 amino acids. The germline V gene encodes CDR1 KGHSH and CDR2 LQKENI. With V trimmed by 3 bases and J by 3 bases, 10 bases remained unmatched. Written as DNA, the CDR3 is TGTGCCAGCTCACCCTTCGAGGCTAGCGGGGGTGACACCGGGGAGCTGTTTTTT. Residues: CASSPFEASGGDTGELFF.

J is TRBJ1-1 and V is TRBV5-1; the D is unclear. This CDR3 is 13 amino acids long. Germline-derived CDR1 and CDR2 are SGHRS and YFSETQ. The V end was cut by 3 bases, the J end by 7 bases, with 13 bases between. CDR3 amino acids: CASSSPPRGEAFF. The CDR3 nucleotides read TGCGCCAGCAGCTCACCTCCTCGGGGTGAAGCTTTCTTT. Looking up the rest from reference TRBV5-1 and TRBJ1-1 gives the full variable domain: KAGVTQTPRYLIKTRGQQVTLSCSPISGHRSVSWYQQTPGQGLQFLFEYFSETQRNKGNFPGRFSGRQFSNSRSEMNVSTLELGDSALYLCASSSPPRGEAFFGQGTRLTVV.

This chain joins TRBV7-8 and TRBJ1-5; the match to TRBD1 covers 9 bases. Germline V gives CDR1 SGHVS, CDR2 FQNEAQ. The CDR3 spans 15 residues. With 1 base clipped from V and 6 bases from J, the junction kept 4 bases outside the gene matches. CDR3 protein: CASSLGTGESQPQHF. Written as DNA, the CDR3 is TGTGCCAGCAGCTTAGGGACAGGGGAGAGTCAGCCCCAGCATTTT.

CDR3 nucleotide sequence: TGTGCCAGTAGGTACGGACAGGCAAGTGAAAAACTGTTTTTT. Protein product: CASRYGQASEKLFF. The J gene is TRBJ1-4, the V gene TRBV19; 7 positions match TRBD1. The CDR3 consists of 14 residues. J gave up 7 bases and V 6 bases, and 8 bases lay outside the gene matches. Germline CDR1 reads LNHDA; CDR2 reads SQIVND (reference sequence). Supplemented by reference TRBV19 and TRBJ1-4, the full variable domain reads DGGITQSPKYLFRKEGQNVTLSCEQNLNHDAMYWYRQDPGQGLRLIYYSQIVNDFQKGDIAEGYSVSREKKESFPLTVTSAQKNPTAFYLCASRYGQASEKLFFGSGTQLSVL.

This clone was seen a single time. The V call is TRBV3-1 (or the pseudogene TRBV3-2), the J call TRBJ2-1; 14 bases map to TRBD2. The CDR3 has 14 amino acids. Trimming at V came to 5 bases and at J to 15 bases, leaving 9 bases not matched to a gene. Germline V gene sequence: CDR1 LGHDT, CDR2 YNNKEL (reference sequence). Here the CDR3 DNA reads TGTGCCAGCAGCTACGGGACTAGCGGGGGACCCATGTTCTTC. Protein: CASSYGTSGGPMFF.

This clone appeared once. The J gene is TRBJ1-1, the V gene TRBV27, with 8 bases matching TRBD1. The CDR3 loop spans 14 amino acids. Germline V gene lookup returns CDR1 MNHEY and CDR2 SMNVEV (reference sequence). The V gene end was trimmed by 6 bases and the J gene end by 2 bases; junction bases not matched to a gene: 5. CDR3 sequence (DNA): TGTGCCAGCAGCCGGACAGGGTTCAACACTGAAGCTTTCTTT. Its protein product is CASSRTGFNTEAFF.

The CDR3 coding sequence is TGTGCCAGCAAGTGGACAGGGTCCGGCAATGAGCAGTTCTTC. This gives the protein CASKWTGSGNEQFF. The chain employs TRBV6-5 and TRBJ2-1; 8 nucleotides match TRBD1. Trimming at V came to 7 bases and at J to 6 bases, leaving 8 bases not matched to a gene. Germline CDR1 is MNHEY and CDR2 is SVGAGI. The CDR3 runs to 14 residues.

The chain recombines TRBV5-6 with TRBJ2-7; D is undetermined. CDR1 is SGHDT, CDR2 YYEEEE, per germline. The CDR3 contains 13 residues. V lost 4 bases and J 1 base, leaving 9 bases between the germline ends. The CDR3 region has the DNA TGTGCCAGCAGCCGATACGGTTCCTACGAGCAGTACTTC. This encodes CASSRYGSYEQYF.

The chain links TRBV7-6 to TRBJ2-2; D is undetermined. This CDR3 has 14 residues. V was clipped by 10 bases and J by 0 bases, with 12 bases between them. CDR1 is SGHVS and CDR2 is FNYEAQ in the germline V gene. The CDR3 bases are TGTGCCACCGCAGTCCTCGCGAACACCGGGGAGCTGTTTTTT. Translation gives CATAVLANTGELFF.

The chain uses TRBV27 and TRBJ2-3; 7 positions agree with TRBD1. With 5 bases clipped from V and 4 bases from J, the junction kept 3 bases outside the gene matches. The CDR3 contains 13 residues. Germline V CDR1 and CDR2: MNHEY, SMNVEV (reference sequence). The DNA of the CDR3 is TGTGCCAGCAGTCCGACAGGGTCAGATACGCAGTATTTT. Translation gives CASSPTGSDTQYF.

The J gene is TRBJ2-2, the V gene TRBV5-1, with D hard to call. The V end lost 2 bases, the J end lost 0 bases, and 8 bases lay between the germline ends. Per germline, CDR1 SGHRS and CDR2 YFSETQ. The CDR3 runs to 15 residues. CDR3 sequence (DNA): TGCGCCAGCAGCTTTACCAGCGCGAACACCGGGGAGCTGTTTTTT. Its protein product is CASSFTSANTGELFF. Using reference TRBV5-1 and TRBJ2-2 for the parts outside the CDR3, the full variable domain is KAGVTQTPRYLIKTRGQQVTLSCSPISGHRSVSWYQQTPGQGLQFLFEYFSETQRNKGNFPGRFSGRQFSNSRSEMNVSTLELGDSALYLCASSFTSANTGELFFGEGSRLTVL.

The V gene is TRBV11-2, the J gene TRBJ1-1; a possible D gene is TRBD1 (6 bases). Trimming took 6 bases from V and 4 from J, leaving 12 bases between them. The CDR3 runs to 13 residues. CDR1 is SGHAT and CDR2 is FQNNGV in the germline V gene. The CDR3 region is CASSWGRGTEAFF. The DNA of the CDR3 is TGTGCCAGCAGTTGGGGCAGGGGCACTGAAGCTTTCTTT.

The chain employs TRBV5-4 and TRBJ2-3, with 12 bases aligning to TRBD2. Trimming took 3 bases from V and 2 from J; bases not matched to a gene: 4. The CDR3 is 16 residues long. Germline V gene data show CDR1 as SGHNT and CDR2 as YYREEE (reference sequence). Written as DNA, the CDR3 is TGTGCCAGCAGCTCCGGACTAGCGGGGTTCACAGATACGCAGTATTTT. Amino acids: CASSSGLAGFTDTQYF.

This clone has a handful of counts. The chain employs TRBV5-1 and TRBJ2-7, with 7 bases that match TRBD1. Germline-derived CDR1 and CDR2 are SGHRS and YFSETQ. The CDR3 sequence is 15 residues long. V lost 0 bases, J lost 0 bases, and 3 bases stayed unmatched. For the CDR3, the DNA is TGCGCCAGCAGCTTGGTGGGGGACAGCTCCTACGAGCAGTACTTC. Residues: CASSLVGDSSYEQYF.

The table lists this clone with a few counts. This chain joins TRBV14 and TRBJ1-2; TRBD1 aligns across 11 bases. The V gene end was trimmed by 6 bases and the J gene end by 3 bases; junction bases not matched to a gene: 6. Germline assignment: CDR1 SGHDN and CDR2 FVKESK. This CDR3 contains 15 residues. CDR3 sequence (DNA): TGTGCCAGCAGTCGTAGGACAGGGGGCGACTATGGCTACACCTTC. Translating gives CASSRRTGGDYGYTF. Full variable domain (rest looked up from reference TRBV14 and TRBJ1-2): EAGVTQFPSHSVIEKGQTVTLRCDPISGHDNLYWYRRVMGKEIKFLLHFVKESKQDESGMPNNRFLAERTGGTYSTLKVQPAELEDSGVYFCASSRRTGGDYGYTFGSGTRLTVV.

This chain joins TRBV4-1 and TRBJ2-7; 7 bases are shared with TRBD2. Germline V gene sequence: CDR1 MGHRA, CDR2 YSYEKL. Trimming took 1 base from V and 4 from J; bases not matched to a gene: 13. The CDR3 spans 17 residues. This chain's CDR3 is CASSQGLSGGGIYEQYF. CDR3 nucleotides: TGCGCCAGCAGCCAAGGCCTGTCGGGGGGAGGCATTTACGAGCAGTACTTC.

Here the CDR3 reads CASSGRGELFF. As DNA, the CDR3 is TGTGCCAGCAGCGGTCGGGGGGAGCTGTTTTTT. The chain recombines TRBV2 with TRBJ2-2; no firm D call. The CDR3 covers 11 residues. Germline CDR1 SNHLY, CDR2 FYNNEI. Trimming cost V 6 bases and J 8 bases, with 7 bases left between them. Looking up the rest from reference TRBV2 and TRBJ2-2 gives the full variable domain: EPEVTQTPSHQVTQMGQEVILRCVPISNHLYFYWYRQILGQKVEFLVSFYNNEISEKSEIFDDQFSVERPDGSNFTLKIRSTKLEDSAMYFCASSGRGELFFGEGSRLTVL.

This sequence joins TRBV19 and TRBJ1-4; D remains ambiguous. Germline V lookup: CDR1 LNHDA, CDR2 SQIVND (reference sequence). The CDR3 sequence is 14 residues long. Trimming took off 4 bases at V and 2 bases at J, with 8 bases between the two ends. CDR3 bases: TGTGCCAGTAGTACGGTTTCTACTAATGAAAAACTGTTTTTT. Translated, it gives CASSTVSTNEKLFF.

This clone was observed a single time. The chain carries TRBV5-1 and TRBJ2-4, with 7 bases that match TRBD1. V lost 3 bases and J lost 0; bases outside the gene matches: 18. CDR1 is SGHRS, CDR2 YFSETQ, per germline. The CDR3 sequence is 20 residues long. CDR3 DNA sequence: TGCGCCAGCAGCTCCTGGGTCGACAGGGTGGGTTCCCTAGCCAAAAACATTCAGTACTTC. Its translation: CASSSWVDRVGSLAKNIQYF.

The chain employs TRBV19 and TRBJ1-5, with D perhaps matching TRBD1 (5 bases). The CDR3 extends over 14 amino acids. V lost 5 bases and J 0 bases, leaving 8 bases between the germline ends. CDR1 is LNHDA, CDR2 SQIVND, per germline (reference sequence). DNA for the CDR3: TGTGCCAGTAGTCGGGGGAATAGCAATCAGCCCCAGCATTTT. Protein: CASSRGNSNQPQHF.

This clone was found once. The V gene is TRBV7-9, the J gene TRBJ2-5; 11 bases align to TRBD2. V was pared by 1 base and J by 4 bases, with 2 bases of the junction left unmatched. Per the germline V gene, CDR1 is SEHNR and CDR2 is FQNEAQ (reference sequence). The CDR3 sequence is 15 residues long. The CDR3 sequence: CASSLELAGVETQYF. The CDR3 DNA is TGTGCCAGCAGCTTAGAACTAGCGGGGGTAGAGACCCAGTACTTC.

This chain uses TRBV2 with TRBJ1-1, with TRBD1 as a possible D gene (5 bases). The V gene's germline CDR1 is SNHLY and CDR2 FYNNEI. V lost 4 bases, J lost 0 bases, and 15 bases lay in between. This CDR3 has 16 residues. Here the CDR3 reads CASSGMEGWMNTEAFF. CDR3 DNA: TGTGCCAGCAGTGGCATGGAGGGGTGGATGAACACTGAAGCTTTCTTT. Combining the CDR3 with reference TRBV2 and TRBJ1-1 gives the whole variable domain EPEVTQTPSHQVTQMGQEVILRCVPISNHLYFYWYRQILGQKVEFLVSFYNNEISEKSEIFDDQFSVERPDGSNFTLKIRSTKLEDSAMYFCASSGMEGWMNTEAFFGQGTRLTVV.

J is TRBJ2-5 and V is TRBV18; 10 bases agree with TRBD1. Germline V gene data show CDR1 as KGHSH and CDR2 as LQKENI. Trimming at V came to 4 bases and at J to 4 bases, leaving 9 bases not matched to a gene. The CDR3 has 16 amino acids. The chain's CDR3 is CASSRDRTGGGETQYF. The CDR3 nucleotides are TGTGCCAGCTCACGGGATCGGACAGGGGGTGGAGAGACCCAGTACTTC.